These 22 T cell receptor beta chains were all obtained from the same sample, sequenced in a study of shared clonotypes between healthy human individuals. The method was immunoSEQ multiplex PCR; TCRdb's version includes in-frame clones alone and lacks a portion of them. The repertoire holds about 1 million clones, with around 75% as singletons. Sequencing was carried out using memory CD4+ T cells sorted from blood. Subset meaning: CD45RA-negative fraction. The receptors shown here come from a man aged 18 to 29 in good health.

Of note for this clone: The same CDR3 arises from other DNA sequences in this sample as well. This chain connects TRBV30 to TRBJ1-6; maybe TRBD1 (6 bases). The CDR3 is 14 residues long. V shed 2 bases and J shed 7 bases, with 12 bases lying between them. Germline loops: CDR1 GTSNPN, CDR2 SVGIG (reference sequence). CDR3 in amino acids: CAWSSRQGNSPLHF. The CDR3 DNA follows: TGTGCCTGGAGTTCCCGGCAGGGGAATTCACCCCTCCACTTT.

Only a few counts were recorded for this clone. Other DNA sequences of this sample code for an identical CDR3. The chain employs TRBV2 and TRBJ2-7, with unresolved D. There are 11 residues in the CDR3. CDR1 SNHLY and CDR2 FYNNEI come from the germline V gene. V lost 4 bases to trimming and J lost 3 bases, with 4 bases between them. As DNA, the CDR3 is TGTGCCAGCAGTGCACTCTACGAGCAGTACTTC. Its translation: CASSALYEQYF.

The chain uses TRBV19 and TRBJ1-4; tentatively, D is TRBD1 (5 bases). Trimming took off 9 bases at V and 5 bases at J, with 13 bases between the two ends. Germline V gives CDR1 LNHDA, CDR2 SQIVND (reference sequence). This CDR3 comprises 13 residues. The chain's CDR3 is CASRRGENEKLFF. CDR3 DNA: TGTGCCAGCCGAAGGGGAGAGAATGAAAAACTGTTTTTT.

V and J are TRBV5-6 and TRBJ2-1, with a weak D call TRBD1 (6 bases). V lost 4 bases and J lost 10, with 21 bases in between. The length of the CDR3 is 15 residues. The germline V gene has CDR1 SGHDT and CDR2 YYEEEE. This CDR3 reads CASSLPRGISEEQFF. The CDR3 DNA sequence: TGTGCCAGCAGCCTACCAAGGGGGATTTCGGAAGAGCAGTTCTTC.

V gene TRBV7-9 combines with J gene TRBJ2-2; D ambiguous. Germline V CDR1 and CDR2: SEHNR, FQNEAQ (reference sequence). This CDR3 is 12 amino acids long. The V end was cut by 8 bases, the J end by 4 bases, with 8 bases between. The CDR3 reads CASSPTTGELFF. CDR3 nucleotide sequence: TGTGCCAGCTCCCCAACCACCGGGGAGCTGTTTTTT.

The chain carries TRBV7-2 and TRBJ2-5; 7 bases align to TRBD2. This CDR3 has 15 residues. Looked up from germline, CDR1 is SGHTA and CDR2 is FQGNSA. V shed 5 bases, J shed 4 bases, and the junction held 10 bases outside the gene matches. CDR3 DNA: TGTGCCAGCAGCCTCTTGGCGGGAGTGACAGAGACCCAGTACTTC. Translated: CASSLLAGVTETQYF. The full variable domain, its missing parts supplied by reference TRBV7-2 and TRBJ2-5, is GAGVSQSPSNKVTEKGKDVELRCDPISGHTALYWYRQSLGQGLEFLIYFQGNSAPDKSGLPSDRFSAERTGGSVSTLTIQRTQQEDSAVYLCASSLLAGVTETQYFGPGTRLLVL.

Worth noting for this clone: Other DNA variants within this sample encode the same CDR3. The V call is TRBV6-5, the J call TRBJ1-2; TRBD1 agrees at 9 bases. The CDR3 has 13 residues. Trimming at V came to 4 bases and at J to 8 bases, leaving 5 bases not matched to a gene. Germline CDR1 reads MNHEY; CDR2 reads SVGAGI. The CDR3 reads CASSWDRAEGYTF. In DNA, the CDR3 is TGTGCCAGCAGTTGGGACAGGGCGGAGGGCTACACCTTC.

This sequence joins TRBV2 and TRBJ1-4; no definite D call. V dropped 7 bases and J dropped 8 bases, with 14 bases sitting between them. Germline V CDR1 and CDR2: SNHLY, FYNNEI. This CDR3 has 13 amino acids. The CDR3 nucleotides read TGTGCCAGCAATAAATACACATGGGAAAAACTGTTTTTT. It translates to CASNKYTWEKLFF. Full variable domain (rest looked up from reference TRBV2 and TRBJ1-4): EPEVTQTPSHQVTQMGQEVILRCVPISNHLYFYWYRQILGQKVEFLVSFYNNEISEKSEIFDDQFSVERPDGSNFTLKIRSTKLEDSAMYFCASNKYTWEKLFFGSGTQLSVL.

In the case of this clone: One base away lies a much larger clone, so this may be a sequencing read error. The chain links TRBV4-3 to TRBJ1-5; D gene unclear. Trimming cost V 0 bases and J 3 bases, with 6 bases left between them. Germline-derived CDR1 and CDR2 are LGHNA and YSLEER. The CDR3 contains 14 residues. The CDR3 sequence is CASSQDSNNQPQHF. The DNA for the CDR3 is TGCGCCAGCAGCCAAGACAGTAACAATCAGCCCCAGCATTTT.

V gene TRBV2 combines with J gene TRBJ2-6; no reliable D call. The ends were cut back, 6 bases at V and 0 bases at J, with 9 bases in the middle. The germline V gene encodes CDR1 SNHLY and CDR2 FYNNEI. CDR3 length: 15 amino acids. The CDR3 loop reads CASSYGVSGANVLTF. CDR3 DNA: TGTGCCAGCAGCTACGGAGTCTCTGGGGCCAACGTCCTGACTTTC.

The V call is TRBV7-2, the J call TRBJ1-1; possibly TRBD1 for D (6 bases). The CDR3 runs 14 residues. The V gene's germline CDR1 is SGHTA and CDR2 FQGNSA. The ends were cut back, 4 bases at V and 11 bases at J, with 20 bases in the middle. Here the CDR3 reads CASSSYRLPQGAFF. The CDR3 DNA follows: TGTGCCAGCAGCTCCTACAGGTTACCCCAGGGGGCTTTCTTT. Drawing the rest from reference TRBV7-2 and TRBJ1-1, the complete variable domain is GAGVSQSPSNKVTEKGKDVELRCDPISGHTALYWYRQSLGQGLEFLIYFQGNSAPDKSGLPSDRFSAERTGGSVSTLTIQRTQQEDSAVYLCASSSYRLPQGAFFGQGTRLTVV.

This clone was picked up a small number of times. The chain uses TRBV27 and TRBJ1-4; 8 bases map to TRBD1. The CDR3 spans 14 residues. V shed 4 bases and J 9 bases; nucleotides not matched to a gene: 7. CDR1 and CDR2 (germline): MNHEY, SMNVEV (reference sequence). The CDR3 bases are TGTGCCAGCAGTTCGGACAGGGCCCGGAAAAAACTGTTTTTT. It is translated as CASSSDRARKKLFF.

The chain has TRBV2 and TRBJ2-7; TRBD2 aligns across 8 bases. J gave up 6 bases and V 8 bases, and 18 bases lay outside the gene matches. This CDR3 has 16 amino acids. Germline CDR1 reads SNHLY; CDR2 reads FYNNEI. CDR3 region: CASQGGTGSAGGEQYF. CDR3 DNA sequence: TGTGCCAGCCAAGGGGGTACAGGGAGCGCGGGGGGCGAGCAGTACTTC.

The chain is built from TRBV15 and TRBJ1-1; tentative D call: TRBD1 (5 bases). The CDR3 spans 12 residues. CDR1 is LNHNV, CDR2 YYDKDF, per germline (reference sequence). The V gene lost 8 bases and the J gene lost 8 bases, with 15 bases spanning the gap. CDR3 residues: CATSGQKTEAFF. DNA for the CDR3: TGTGCCACCTCAGGGCAGAAGACCGAAGCTTTCTTT.

With respect to this clone: The same CDR3 arises from other DNA sequences in this sample as well. CDR3 bases: TGTGCCAGCAGTGACTACTACGAGCAGTACTTC. This gives the protein CASSDYYEQYF. The gene calls are TRBV6-1 and TRBJ2-7, with D unclear. CDR3 length: 11 amino acids. Trimming shortened V by 3 bases and J by 3 bases, and 3 bases separated the two germline ends. Germline CDR1 MNHNS, CDR2 SASEGT.

CDR3 protein: CASSPLQGVTPEAFF. The CDR3 DNA reads TGTGCCAGCAGTCCTTTACAGGGGGTAACACCTGAAGCTTTCTTT. The chain carries TRBV28 and TRBJ1-1; 8 nucleotides line up with TRBD1. Germline CDR1 and CDR2: MDHEN and SYDVKM. This CDR3 is 15 amino acids long. V gave up 5 bases and J gave up 6 bases; unmatched junction bases: 11.

The chain carries TRBV10-3 and TRBJ1-1, with TRBD1 as a possible D gene (5 bases). Trimming cost V 0 bases and J 5 bases, with 19 bases left between them. CDR1 and CDR2 from the germline V gene are ENHRY and SYGVKD. The CDR3 loop spans 17 amino acids. CDR3 protein: CAISESRSGIRGTEAFF. CDR3 nucleotide sequence: TGTGCCATCAGTGAGTCGAGGTCAGGGATCCGGGGAACTGAAGCTTTCTTT.

V gene TRBV4-3 combines with J gene TRBJ1-4; no reliable D call. The CDR3 has 14 residues. Germline V gene lookup returns CDR1 LGHNA and CDR2 YSLEER. V was clipped by 5 bases and J by 7 bases, with 14 bases between them. CDR3 DNA: TGCGCCAGCAGCTCCAGCGAAGGGCCTGAAAAACTGTTTTTT. Protein product: CASSSSEGPEKLFF.

The V gene is TRBV10-3, the J gene TRBJ1-2; 10 bases are shared with TRBD1. Germline V gene data show CDR1 as ENHRY and CDR2 as SYGVKD. V lost 7 bases and J lost 7; bases outside the gene matches: 6. This CDR3 contains 13 residues. For the CDR3, the DNA is TGTGCCATCACGGCGACAGGGGGCTCTGGCTACACCTTC. This sequence encodes CAITATGGSGYTF.

This sequence joins TRBV14 and TRBJ1-3; 9 nucleotides line up with TRBD1. Looked up from germline, CDR1 is SGHDN and CDR2 is FVKESK. CDR3 size: 18 residues. Trimming removed 4 bases from V and 0 bases from J; junction bases left unmatched: 10. The CDR3 sequence: CASSLRIPGQGSGNTIYF. The CDR3 DNA sequence: TGTGCCAGCAGCCTAAGGATACCGGGACAGGGCTCTGGAAACACCATATATTTT. The entire variable domain, with the rest obtained from reference TRBV14 and TRBJ1-3, is as follows: EAGVTQFPSHSVIEKGQTVTLRCDPISGHDNLYWYRRVMGKEIKFLLHFVKESKQDESGMPNNRFLAERTGGTYSTLKVQPAELEDSGVYFCASSLRIPGQGSGNTIYFGEGSWLTVV.

The chain is built from TRBV5-1 and TRBJ1-1; D perhaps matches TRBD1 (6 bases). With 1 base removed from V and 1 base from J, the gap between germline ends came to 17 bases. Germline loops: CDR1 SGHRS, CDR2 YFSETQ. This CDR3 spans 17 amino acids. Written as DNA, the CDR3 is TGCGCCAGCAGCTTGAGGGGGTTAACAGGGAGGAACACTGAAGCTTTCTTT. Encoded protein: CASSLRGLTGRNTEAFF.

Notes on this clone: With a much larger clone just one base away, this may be a read error. This sequence joins TRBV5-1 and TRBJ1-2, with a possible D match to TRBD1 (6 bases). Germline V gene sequence: CDR1 SGHRS, CDR2 YFSETQ. The CDR3 is 12 residues long. V was pared by 7 bases and J by 10 bases, with 17 bases between. As DNA, the CDR3 is TGCGCCAGCCTAACAGGGTCGGGTGACTACACCTTC. Translation gives CASLTGSGDYTF.